The 28 T cell receptor beta chains presented below share a single source sample, sequenced in a study of Graves' ophthalmopathy and Graves' hyperthyroidism. Investigators amplified TCR beta CDR3 regions from RNA transcripts. Following a first-round RT-PCR that used HTBI primers, a second-round multiplex PCR was carried out. MiXCR was run by TCRdb on the multiplex PCR reads, yielding one entry per CDR3 protein. The sample lists about 390,000 distinct CDR3 sequences, roughly 17% occurring once. Sample: peripheral blood. The receptors stem from an adult woman with stable Graves' hyperthyroidism.

This clonotype appeared many times. Written as DNA, the CDR3 is TGTGCCAGCACCCAAAGTCGAGGATTACCAAAAGAGACCCAGTACTTC. Translated: CASTQSRGLPKETQYF. The chain joins TRBV27 to TRBJ2-5; D not resolved. The V gene lost 7 bases and the J gene lost 3 bases, with 21 bases spanning the gap. This CDR3 is built from 16 residues. Germline V CDR1 and CDR2: MNHEY, SMNVEV (reference sequence).

This clonotype came up many times. The chain carries TRBV6-1 and TRBJ2-4, with TRBD2 matching 13 bases. The CDR3 has 17 residues. In germline, CDR1 is MNHNS, CDR2 SASEGT. The V gene end was trimmed by 10 bases and the J gene end by 1 base; junction bases not matched to a gene: 10. CDR3 protein: CATRTSGSGMAKNIQYF. The CDR3 DNA reads as TGTGCCACCAGGACTAGCGGGAGCGGGATGGCCAAAAACATTCAGTACTTC.

This clonotype was seen ten or more times. This rearrangement joins TRBV7-3 to TRBJ2-6; maybe TRBD1 (6 bases). Trimming removed 5 bases at V and 4 bases at J, with 12 bases between. The germline V gene encodes CDR1 SGHTA and CDR2 FQGTGA. The CDR3 is 15 amino acids. The CDR3, as DNA: TGTGCCAGCAGCGCCAACAGGGTCGGGGCCAACGTCCTGACTTTC. It encodes CASSANRVGANVLTF.

This chain links TRBV6-1 with TRBJ1-1, with D unresolved. The V and J ends lost 5 bases and 5 bases respectively, with 12 bases between them. CDR3 length equals 13 residues. Germline CDR1 and CDR2: MNHNS and SASEGT. The CDR3 loop is CASSRKGRTEAFF. The DNA for the CDR3 is TGTGCCAGCAGTCGCAAAGGTAGGACTGAAGCTTTCTTT.

The chain links TRBV6-1 to TRBJ1-2; D is unresolved. Deletions cut 6 bases from V and 8 bases from J, with 13 bases between. Germline V lookup: CDR1 MNHNS, CDR2 SASEGT. This CDR3 has 12 amino acids. The CDR3 spells CASSSPLVGYTF. The CDR3 coding sequence is TGTGCCAGCAGCTCCCCCCTGGTGGGCTACACCTTC.

The chain couples TRBV7-2 to TRBJ1-1, with 7 bases matching TRBD1. This CDR3 is built from 15 residues. J was trimmed by 0 bases and V by 7 bases; bases with no gene match: 8. Germline CDR1 is SGHTA and CDR2 is FQGNSA. The CDR3: CASTDRDNLNTEAFF. CDR3 coding DNA: TGTGCCAGCACCGACAGGGATAACTTGAACACTGAAGCTTTCTTT.

This clonotype has only a few counts. The V and J genes are TRBV11-3 and TRBJ2-2, with TRBD2 matching over 8 bases. The CDR3 contains 20 residues. From germline, CDR1 is SGHNT and CDR2 YENEEA. V trimming: 1 base; J trimming: 0 bases; junction bases outside the gene matches: 13. The CDR3 DNA sequence: TGTGCCAGCAGCTTAGGGGGACTAGTGAAAAGACCCGCGAACACCGGGGAGCTGTTTTTT. It is translated as CASSLGGLVKRPANTGELFF. The variable domain in full, completed from reference TRBV11-3 and TRBJ2-2, reads EAGVVQSPRYKIIEKKQPVAFWCNPISGHNTLYWYLQNLGQGPELLIRYENEEAVDDSQLPKDRFSAERLKGVDSTLKIQPAELGDSAVYLCASSLGGLVKRPANTGELFFGEGSRLTVL.

This clonotype was detected many times. The gene calls are TRBV12-3 or TRBV12-4 and TRBJ2-4; D uncertain. Trimming removed 3 bases from V and 6 bases from J, with 6 bases in between. The CDR3 length is 12 residues. In nucleotides, the CDR3 is TGTGCCAGCAGTTTCGACGGAAACATTCAGTACTTC. This gives the protein CASSFDGNIQYF.

The table lists this clonotype with many counts. Only one base separates this from a far larger clonotype, so it likely reflects a read error. The chain employs TRBV11-2 and TRBJ2-5, with D unclear. Germline V CDR1 and CDR2: SGHAT, FQNNGV. Trimming stripped 5 bases from V and 3 bases from J, with 4 bases between. The CDR3 length is 11 residues. This CDR3 reads CASSKEETQYF. CDR3 coding DNA: TGTGCCAGCAGCAAAGAAGAGACCCAGTACTTC.

There are many counts of this clonotype. The chain couples TRBV9 to TRBJ2-7, with 7 bases fitting TRBD1. Germline-derived CDR1 and CDR2 are SGDLS and YYNGEE. J lost 6 bases, V lost 3 bases, and 6 bases had no gene match. This CDR3 spans 13 amino acids. This CDR3 is CASSASRGREQYF. CDR3 nucleotides: TGTGCCAGCAGCGCCTCAAGGGGGCGCGAGCAGTACTTC.

In its sample, this clonotype was seen many times. The chain carries TRBV6-5 and TRBJ1-2; D remains unclear. Germline loops: CDR1 MNHEY, CDR2 SVGAGI. This CDR3 is built from 11 residues. The V end lost 4 bases, the J end lost 7 bases, and 7 bases lay between the germline ends. Here the CDR3 DNA reads TGTGCCAGCAGTTCGCGCACTGGCTACACCTTC. It encodes CASSSRTGYTF.

This clonotype was detected many times. This chain links TRBV20-1 with TRBJ2-7; TRBD1 matches at 7 bases. The CDR3 loop spans 14 amino acids. V lost 7 bases to trimming and J lost 2 bases; unmatched junction nucleotides: 11. Germline-derived CDR1 and CDR2 are DFQATT and SNEGSKA (reference sequence). CDR3 bases: TGCAGTGGCTCACTCGGGACAGCAACCTACGAGCAGTACTTC. Its protein is CSGSLGTATYEQYF.

This clonotype was seen at least ten times. The chain links TRBV28 to TRBJ2-5; 8 nucleotides line up with TRBD1. CDR3 length: 15 amino acids. Unmatched junction bases numbered 3, after V lost 1 base and J lost 2 bases. Germline V gene lookup returns CDR1 MDHEN and CDR2 SYDVKM. CDR3 sequence (DNA): TGTGCCAGCAGTTTATACAGGGGGAAACAAGAGACCCAGTACTTC. This sequence encodes CASSLYRGKQETQYF.

This clonotype was counted at least ten times. This chain uses TRBV7-9 with TRBJ1-3; D call uncertain. The CDR3 runs 14 residues. V dropped 5 bases and J dropped 4 bases, with 12 bases sitting between them. Germline CDR1 is SEHNR and CDR2 is FQNEAQ (reference sequence). Here the CDR3 reads CASSTTGLGNTIYF. DNA for the CDR3: TGTGCCAGCAGCACGACCGGGCTCGGAAACACCATATATTTT.

This clonotype has ten or more counts. The chain combines TRBV5-1 with TRBJ2-7; D is perhaps TRBD1 (6 bases). Germline V lookup: CDR1 SGHRS, CDR2 YFSETQ. V was cut by 4 bases and J by 4 bases, with 18 bases left in between. The CDR3 runs to 15 residues. The chain's CDR3 is CASSTGDTSGYEQYF. The CDR3 DNA follows: TGCGCCAGCAGCACCGGGGACACCTCCGGGTACGAGCAGTACTTC.

The V call is TRBV29-1, the J call TRBJ2-7; perhaps TRBD1 as D (5 bases). The CDR3 contains 12 residues. Looked up from germline, CDR1 is SQVTM and CDR2 is ANQGSEA. The CDR3 is CNAFRAGGEQYF. CDR3 DNA sequence: TGCAACGCCTTCAGGGCCGGTGGAGAGCAGTACTTC.

The chain couples TRBV12-3 or TRBV12-4 to TRBJ2-7; D may be TRBD1 (5 bases). V lost 5 bases, J lost 2 bases, and 13 bases lay in between. The CDR3 totals 14 residues. The DNA of the CDR3 is TGTGCCAGCAGTACGGTGGCAGGGCCCTACGAGCAGTACTTC. This sequence encodes CASSTVAGPYEQYF.

The sample holds many counts of this clonotype. The chain recombines TRBV5-1 with TRBJ2-7; 9 bases are shared with TRBD2. Germline CDR1 SGHRS, CDR2 YFSETQ. The CDR3 runs 15 residues. Losses at the gene ends were 0 bases for V and 3 bases for J; bases not matched to a gene: 4. CDR3 DNA: TGCGCCAGCAGCTTGGGACTAGCGGCTGACTACGAGCAGTACTTC. Translation gives CASSLGLAADYEQYF.

The chain employs TRBV12-3 or TRBV12-4 and TRBJ2-7; 7 bases align to TRBD1. This CDR3 is 13 amino acids long. J was trimmed by 4 bases and V by 5 bases; bases with no gene match: 5. In DNA, the CDR3 is TGTGCCAGCAGTCACGACAGGGTATACGAGCAGTACTTC. Translating gives CASSHDRVYEQYF.

This clonotype was seen repeatedly, ten times or more. V and J are TRBV28 and TRBJ2-2, with a possible D match to TRBD1 (6 bases). Germline CDR1 reads MDHEN; CDR2 reads SYDVKM. The CDR3 contains 13 residues. V was clipped by 6 bases and J by 6 bases, with 11 bases between them. Here the CDR3 reads CASRRDTAGELFF. In DNA form, the CDR3 reads TGTGCCAGCAGGAGGGACACTGCCGGGGAGCTGTTTTTT.

The V gene is TRBV29-1, the J gene TRBJ2-2; 16 nucleotides agree with TRBD2. Germline V gene sequence: CDR1 SQVTM, CDR2 ANQGSEA. The CDR3 loop spans 18 amino acids. The ends lost 4 bases at V and 9 bases at J; junction bases unmatched: 14. CDR3 sequence reads: CSVAGTSGRAGVLRELFF. The CDR3 DNA reads as TGCAGCGTTGCCGGGACTAGCGGGAGGGCCGGGGTTTTGAGGGAGCTGTTTTTT.

This clonotype was counted many times. The chain recombines TRBV7-6 with TRBJ2-7, with 10 bases that match TRBD2. Germline assignment: CDR1 SGHVS and CDR2 FNYEAQ. The CDR3 is made up of 16 amino acids. V was pared by 2 bases and J by 2 bases, with 6 bases of the junction left unmatched. For the CDR3, the DNA is TGTGCCAGCAGCTTACTCTCTAGCGGGAGTCCCTACGAGCAGTACTTC. Protein sequence: CASSLLSSGSPYEQYF.

This clonotype has ten or more counts. The chain links TRBV7-9 to TRBJ2-7; 9 nucleotides line up with TRBD1. V was clipped by 0 bases and J by 7 bases; unmatched bases: 4. Per germline, CDR1 SEHNR and CDR2 FQNEAQ (reference sequence). This CDR3 is 14 amino acids long. CDR3 sequence (DNA): TGTGCCAGCAGCTTAGCGGGACAGGGCGATGAGCAGTACTTC. Its protein product is CASSLAGQGDEQYF.

This clonotype was counted ten times or more. V gene TRBV5-1 combines with J gene TRBJ1-1; D is perhaps TRBD1 (6 bases). The CDR3 is 17 amino acids. The germline V and J ends were trimmed by 0 bases and 4 bases, with 19 bases remaining between them. Germline assignment: CDR1 SGHRS and CDR2 YFSETQ. The CDR3 loop is CASSLVDGNPRGTEAFF. The CDR3 DNA is TGCGCCAGCAGCTTGGTCGACGGAAACCCCAGGGGCACTGAAGCTTTCTTT.

This clonotype was recorded at least ten times. The CDR3 DNA follows: TGTGCCAGCAGAGAACAGGGGAAGGACACCTTC. Protein sequence: CASREQGKDTF. The J gene is TRBJ1-2, the V gene TRBV2, with TRBD1 matching over 7 bases. The CDR3 runs to 11 residues. V dropped 6 bases and J dropped 12; count of bases not matched to a gene: 7. CDR1 is SNHLY and CDR2 is FYNNEI in the germline V gene.

This clonotype was seen many times. A read error may produce the germline difference seen at one junction end. The genes are TRBV7-8 and TRBJ2-5; TRBD2 aligns across 14 bases. Germline loops: CDR1 SGHVS, CDR2 FQNEAQ. The CDR3 runs 14 residues. CDR3: CASSSTSGGEKPNF. In DNA form, the CDR3 reads TGTGCCAGCAGCTCGACTAGCGGGGGGGAAAAGCCTAACTTC.

The J gene is TRBJ1-2, the V gene TRBV6-5; D gene ambiguous. Germline V gene data show CDR1 as MNHEY and CDR2 as SVGAGI. CDR3 length equals 13 residues. V was shortened by 0 bases and J by 8 bases, with 10 bases between the two germline ends. CDR3 protein: CASSYSTQRGYTF. CDR3 DNA sequence: TGTGCCAGCAGTTACTCGACACAAAGAGGCTACACCTTC.

This clonotype was recorded many times. This sequence joins TRBV6-2 or TRBV6-3 and TRBJ2-7; D may be TRBD1 (6 bases). The CDR3 contains 14 residues. Germline values: CDR1 MNHEY, CDR2 SVGEGT. V lost 0 bases, J lost 3 bases, and 9 bases lay in between. The CDR3 sequence: CASSYSGALYEQYF. CDR3 coding DNA: TGTGCCAGCAGTTACTCGGGGGCTCTCTACGAGCAGTACTTC.